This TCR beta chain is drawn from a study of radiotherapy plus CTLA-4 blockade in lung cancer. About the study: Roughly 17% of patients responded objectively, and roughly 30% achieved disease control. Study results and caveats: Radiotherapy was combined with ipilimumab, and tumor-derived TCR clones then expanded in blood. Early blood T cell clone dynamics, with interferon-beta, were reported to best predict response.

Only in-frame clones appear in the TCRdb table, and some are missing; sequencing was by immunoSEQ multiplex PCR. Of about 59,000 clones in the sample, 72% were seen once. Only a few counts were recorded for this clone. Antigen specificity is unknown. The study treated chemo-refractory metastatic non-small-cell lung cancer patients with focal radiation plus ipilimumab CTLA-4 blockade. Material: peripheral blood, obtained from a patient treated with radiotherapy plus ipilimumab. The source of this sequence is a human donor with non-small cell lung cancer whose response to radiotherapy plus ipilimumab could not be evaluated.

CDR3 nucleotides: TGTGCCAGCTCGTCACAGCTGCCTTGGGGAAACACCATATATTTT. It translates to CASSSQLPWGNTIYF. The chain uses TRBV18 and TRBJ1-3, with no clear D. Germline V CDR1 and CDR2: KGHSH, LQKENI. The germline V and J ends were trimmed by 6 bases and 4 bases, with 16 bases remaining between them. The CDR3 is made up of 15 amino acids. Full variable domain (remainder filled in from reference TRBV18 and TRBJ1-3): NAGVMQNPRHLVRRRGQEARLRCSPMKGHSHVYWYRQLPEEGLKFMVYLQKENIIDESGMPKERFSAEFPKEGPSILRIQQVVRGDSAAYFCASSSQLPWGNTIYFGEGSWLTVV.